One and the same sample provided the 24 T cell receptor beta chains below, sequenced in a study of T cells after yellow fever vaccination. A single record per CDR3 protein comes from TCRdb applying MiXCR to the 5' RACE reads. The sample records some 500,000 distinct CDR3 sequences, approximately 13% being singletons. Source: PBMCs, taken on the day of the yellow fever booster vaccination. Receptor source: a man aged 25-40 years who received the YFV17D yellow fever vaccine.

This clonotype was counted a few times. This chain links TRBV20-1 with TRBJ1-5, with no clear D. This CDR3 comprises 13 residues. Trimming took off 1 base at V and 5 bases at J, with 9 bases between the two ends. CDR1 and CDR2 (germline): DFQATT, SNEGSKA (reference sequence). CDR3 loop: CSARVGLDQPQHF. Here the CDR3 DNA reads TGCAGTGCTAGAGTGGGGTTAGATCAGCCCCAGCATTTT.

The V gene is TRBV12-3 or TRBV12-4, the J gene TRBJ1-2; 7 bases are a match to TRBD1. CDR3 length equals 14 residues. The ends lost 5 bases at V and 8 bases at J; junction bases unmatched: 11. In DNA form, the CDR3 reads TGTGCCAGCAGTCTCGACAGGGTGGGTCGCGGCTACACCTTC. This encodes CASSLDRVGRGYTF.

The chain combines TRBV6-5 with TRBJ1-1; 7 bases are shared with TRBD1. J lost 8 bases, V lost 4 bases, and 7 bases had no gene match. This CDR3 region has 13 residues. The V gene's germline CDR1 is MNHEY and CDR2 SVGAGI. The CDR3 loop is CASSSLPGQEAFF. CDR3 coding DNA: TGTGCCAGCAGTTCTCTCCCGGGACAGGAAGCTTTCTTT.

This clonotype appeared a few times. In DNA, the CDR3 is TGTGCCAGCAGCTTAGTTGAACAGCTTGAAGCTTTCTTT. Protein product: CASSLVEQLEAFF. This chain links TRBV11-2 with TRBJ1-1; no definite D call. This CDR3 has 13 residues. V gave up 1 base and J gave up 7 bases, with 10 bases separating them. The germline CDR1 and CDR2 sequences are SGHAT and FQNNGV.

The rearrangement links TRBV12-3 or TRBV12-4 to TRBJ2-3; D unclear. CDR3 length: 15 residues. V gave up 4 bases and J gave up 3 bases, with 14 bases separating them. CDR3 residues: CASSWFAKGTDTQYF. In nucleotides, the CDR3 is TGTGCCAGCAGTTGGTTCGCAAAGGGTACAGATACGCAGTATTTT.

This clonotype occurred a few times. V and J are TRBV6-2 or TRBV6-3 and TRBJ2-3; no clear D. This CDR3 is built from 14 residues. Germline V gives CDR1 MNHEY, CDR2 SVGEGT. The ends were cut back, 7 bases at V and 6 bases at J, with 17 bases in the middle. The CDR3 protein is CASMDGGGSDTQYF. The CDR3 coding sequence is TGTGCCAGCATGGATGGCGGCGGCTCGGATACGCAGTATTTT.

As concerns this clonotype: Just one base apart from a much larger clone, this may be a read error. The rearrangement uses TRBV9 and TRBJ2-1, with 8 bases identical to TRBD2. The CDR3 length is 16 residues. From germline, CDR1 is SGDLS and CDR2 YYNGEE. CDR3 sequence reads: CASSVASGRGYIEQFF. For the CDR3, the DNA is TGTGCCAGCAGCGTAGCCAGCGGGAGAGGTTACATTGAGCAGTTCTTC.

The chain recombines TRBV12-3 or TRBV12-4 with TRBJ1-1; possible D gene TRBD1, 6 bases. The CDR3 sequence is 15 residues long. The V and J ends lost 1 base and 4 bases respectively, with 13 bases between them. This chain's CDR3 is CASSLEQGGFTEAFF. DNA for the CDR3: TGTGCCAGCAGTTTAGAACAGGGTGGCTTCACTGAAGCTTTCTTT.

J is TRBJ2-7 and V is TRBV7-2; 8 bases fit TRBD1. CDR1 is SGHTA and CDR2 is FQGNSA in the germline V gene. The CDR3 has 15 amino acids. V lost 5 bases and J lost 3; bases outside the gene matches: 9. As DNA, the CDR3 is TGTGCCAGCAGCCCCCAGACAGGGGTGGGCTACGAGCAGTACTTC. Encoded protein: CASSPQTGVGYEQYF.

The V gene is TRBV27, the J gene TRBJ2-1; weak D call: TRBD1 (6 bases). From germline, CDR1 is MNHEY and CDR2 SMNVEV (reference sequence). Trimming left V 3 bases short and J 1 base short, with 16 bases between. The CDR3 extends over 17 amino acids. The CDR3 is CASSFLGQRHSYNEQFF. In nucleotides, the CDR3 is TGTGCCAGCAGTTTTCTAGGACAGCGCCATTCCTACAATGAGCAGTTCTTC.

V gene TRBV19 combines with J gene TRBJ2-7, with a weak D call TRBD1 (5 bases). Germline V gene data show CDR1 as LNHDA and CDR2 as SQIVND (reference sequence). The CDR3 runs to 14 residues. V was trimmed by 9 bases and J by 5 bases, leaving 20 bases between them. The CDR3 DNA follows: TGTGCCAGCGGAGTTCCAGGGTTTTGGGACGAGCAGTACTTC. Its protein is CASGVPGFWDEQYF. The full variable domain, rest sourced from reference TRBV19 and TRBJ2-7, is DGGITQSPKYLFRKEGQNVTLSCEQNLNHDAMYWYRQDPGQGLRLIYYSQIVNDFQKGDIAEGYSVSREKKESFPLTVTSAQKNPTAFYLCASGVPGFWDEQYFGPGTRLTVT.

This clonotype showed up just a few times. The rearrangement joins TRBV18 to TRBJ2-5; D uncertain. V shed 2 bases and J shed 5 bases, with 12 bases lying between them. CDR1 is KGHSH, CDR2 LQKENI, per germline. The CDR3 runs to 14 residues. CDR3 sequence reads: CASSPVASEETQYF. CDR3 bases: TGTGCCAGCTCACCAGTCGCTAGTGAGGAGACCCAGTACTTC.

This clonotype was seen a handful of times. The CDR3 DNA reads as TGCAGCGTTGAGGGTTTGGCAGGAGCCTCAGGCGGCTACACCTTC. The encoded protein is CSVEGLAGASGGYTF. This chain links TRBV29-1 with TRBJ1-2; D gene uncertain. V lost 3 bases and J lost 8, with 22 bases in between. This CDR3 contains 15 residues. The V gene's germline CDR1 is SQVTM and CDR2 ANQGSEA. Together with reference TRBV29-1 and TRBJ1-2, the CDR3 gives the full variable domain: SAVISQKPSRDICQRGTSLTIQCQVDSQVTMMFWYRQQPGQSLTLIATANQGSEATYESGFVIDKFPISRPNLTFSTLTVSNMSPEDSSIYLCSVEGLAGASGGYTFGSGTRLTVV.

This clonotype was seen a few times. The CDR3 nucleotides read TGCAGTGCCATGGGGGCAGCAATCACCACAGATACGCAGTATTTT. Translation: CSAMGAAITTDTQYF. J is TRBJ2-3 and V is TRBV20-1; a possible D gene is TRBD1 (6 bases). The length of the CDR3 is 15 residues. In germline, CDR1 is DFQATT, CDR2 SNEGSKA (reference sequence). V was trimmed by 6 bases and J by 2 bases, leaving 18 bases between them.

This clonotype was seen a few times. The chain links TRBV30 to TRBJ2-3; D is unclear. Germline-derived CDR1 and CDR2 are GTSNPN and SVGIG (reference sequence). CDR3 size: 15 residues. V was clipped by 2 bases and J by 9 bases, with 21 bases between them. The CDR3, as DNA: TGTGCCTGGAGTCCCGAAGATAGGGCGTCCGGAACGCAGTATTTT. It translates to CAWSPEDRASGTQYF.

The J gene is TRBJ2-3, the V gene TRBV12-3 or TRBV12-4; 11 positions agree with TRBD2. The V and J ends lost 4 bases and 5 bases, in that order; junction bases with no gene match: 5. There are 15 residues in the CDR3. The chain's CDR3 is CASSSTSGAGDTQYF. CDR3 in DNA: TGTGCCAGCAGTTCGACTAGCGGGGCAGGAGATACGCAGTATTTT.

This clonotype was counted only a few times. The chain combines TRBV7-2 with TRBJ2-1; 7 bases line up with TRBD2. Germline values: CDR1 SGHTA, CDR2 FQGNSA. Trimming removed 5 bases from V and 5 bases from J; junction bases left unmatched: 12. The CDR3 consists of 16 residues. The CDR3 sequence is CASSPRAGVGNNEQFF. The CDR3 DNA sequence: TGTGCCAGCAGCCCGAGGGCGGGAGTGGGGAACAATGAGCAGTTCTTC.

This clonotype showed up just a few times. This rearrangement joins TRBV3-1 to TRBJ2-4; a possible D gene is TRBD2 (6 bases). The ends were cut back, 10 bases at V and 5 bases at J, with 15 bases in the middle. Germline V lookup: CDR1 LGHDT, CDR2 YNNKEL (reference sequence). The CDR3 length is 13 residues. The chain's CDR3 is CATRPGGENIQYF. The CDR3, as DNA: TGTGCCACCCGACCCGGCGGGGAAAACATTCAGTACTTC.

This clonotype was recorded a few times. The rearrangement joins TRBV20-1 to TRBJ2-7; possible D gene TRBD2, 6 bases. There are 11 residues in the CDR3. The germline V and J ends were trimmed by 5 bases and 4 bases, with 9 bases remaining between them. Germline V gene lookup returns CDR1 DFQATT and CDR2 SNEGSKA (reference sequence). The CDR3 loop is CSALALYEQYF. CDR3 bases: TGCAGTGCTCTAGCGTTGTACGAGCAGTACTTC.

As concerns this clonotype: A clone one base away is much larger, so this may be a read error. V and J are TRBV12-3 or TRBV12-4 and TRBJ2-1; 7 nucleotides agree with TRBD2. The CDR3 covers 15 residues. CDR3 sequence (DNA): TGTACCAGCAGTCCTCTAGCGGTCTCCTACAATGAGCAGTTCTTC. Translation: CTSSPLAVSYNEQFF.

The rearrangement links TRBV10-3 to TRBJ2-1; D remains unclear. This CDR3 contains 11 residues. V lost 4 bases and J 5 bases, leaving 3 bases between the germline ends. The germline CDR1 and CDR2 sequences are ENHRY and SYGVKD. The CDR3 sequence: CAISADNEQFF. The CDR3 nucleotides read TGTGCCATCAGTGCCGACAATGAGCAGTTCTTC.

Written as DNA, the CDR3 is TGTGCCACCAGGACCAGCAATCAGCCCCAGCATTTT. As protein: CATRTSNQPQHF. This chain links TRBV15 with TRBJ1-5; D is undetermined. Germline lookup yields CDR1 LNHNV and CDR2 YYDKDF (reference sequence). V was pared by 6 bases and J by 1 base, with 4 bases between. This CDR3 is 12 amino acids long.

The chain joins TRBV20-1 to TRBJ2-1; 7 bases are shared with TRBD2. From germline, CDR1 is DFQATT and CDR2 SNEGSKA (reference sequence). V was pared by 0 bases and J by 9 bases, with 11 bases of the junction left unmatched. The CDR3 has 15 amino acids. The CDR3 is CSARDPEWEGPEQFF. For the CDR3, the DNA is TGCAGTGCTAGAGATCCGGAGTGGGAGGGTCCTGAGCAGTTCTTC.

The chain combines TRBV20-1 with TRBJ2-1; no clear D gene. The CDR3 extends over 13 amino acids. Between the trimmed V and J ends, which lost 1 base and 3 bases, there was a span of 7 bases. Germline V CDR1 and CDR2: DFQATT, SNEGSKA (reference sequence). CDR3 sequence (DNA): TGCAGTGCTAGAGTGAGTTTCTACAATGAGCAGTTCTTC. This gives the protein CSARVSFYNEQFF.